These 19 T cell receptor beta chains were sequenced from one sample in a study of graft-versus-host responses after intestinal transplantation. Their recognized antigens are unknown. The repertoire was sequenced with immunoSEQ multiplex PCR; TCRdb's copy has only in-frame clones and lacks some. The data show about 71,000 clones, less than 95% seen once. The sequencing used unstimulated CD8+ T cells sorted from spleen or lymph node cells, collected before intestinal transplant. Receptors originate from a human donor who received an intestinal transplant.

The chain links TRBV6-6 to TRBJ1-4; no firm D call. Trimming stripped 4 bases from V and 0 bases from J, with 6 bases between. This CDR3 spans 14 amino acids. The germline V gene encodes CDR1 MNHNY and CDR2 SVGAGI (reference sequence). The CDR3 bases are TGTGCCAGCAGTTCCGGGGCAACTAATGAAAAACTGTTTTTT. This gives the protein CASSSGATNEKLFF.

This clone was seen more than once but under ten times. V usage is TRBV19 and J usage is TRBJ2-3, with D maybe TRBD2 (6 bases). The germline V gene has CDR1 LNHDA and CDR2 SQIVND (reference sequence). With 5 bases removed from V and 3 bases from J, the gap between germline ends came to 9 bases. The CDR3 runs 13 residues. The CDR3 sequence: CASSSLATDTQYF. CDR3 sequence (DNA): TGTGCCAGTAGTTCTCTAGCGACAGATACGCAGTATTTT.

This chain joins TRBV9 and TRBJ2-7; tentatively, D is TRBD2 (6 bases). Trimming pared 0 bases from V and 4 bases from J, leaving 11 bases between. CDR1 SGDLS and CDR2 YYNGEE come from the germline V gene. CDR3 size: 14 residues. CDR3: CASSVGLEGYEQYF. Here the CDR3 DNA reads TGTGCCAGCAGCGTAGGGTTGGAGGGTTACGAGCAGTACTTC.

This chain connects TRBV13 to TRBJ1-2; 7 bases match TRBD1. Germline loops: CDR1 PRHDT, CDR2 FYEKMQ (reference sequence). The CDR3 is 14 residues long. J gave up 3 bases and V 4 bases, and 5 bases lay outside the gene matches. This CDR3 is CASSSGTDYYGYTF. As DNA, the CDR3 is TGTGCCAGCAGCTCTGGGACAGACTACTATGGCTACACCTTC.

The chain combines TRBV11-2 with TRBJ2-7; D is ambiguous. The V end was cut by 0 bases, the J end by 5 bases, with 11 bases between. Germline CDR1 SGHAT, CDR2 FQNNGV. The length of the CDR3 is 14 residues. In nucleotides, the CDR3 is TGTGCCAGCAGCTTAGATCTCCTCGTAGACGAGCAGTACTTC. It encodes CASSLDLLVDEQYF.

The chain is built from TRBV5-1 and TRBJ2-2; 12 bases are shared with TRBD2. The CDR3 is made up of 19 amino acids. Germline-derived CDR1 and CDR2 are SGHRS and YFSETQ. V lost 2 bases, J lost 2 bases, and 10 bases stayed unmatched. The CDR3 DNA follows: TGCGCCAGCAGCTTTCGCCTTCTAGCGGGGGGGCTAAACACCGGGGAGCTGTTTTTT. As protein: CASSFRLLAGGLNTGELFF. Variable domain in full (rest from reference TRBV5-1 and TRBJ2-2): KAGVTQTPRYLIKTRGQQVTLSCSPISGHRSVSWYQQTPGQGLQFLFEYFSETQRNKGNFPGRFSGRQFSNSRSEMNVSTLELGDSALYLCASSFRLLAGGLNTGELFFGEGSRLTVL.

The V gene is TRBV10-3, the J gene TRBJ2-7; the match to TRBD1 covers 11 bases. The V gene end was trimmed by 5 bases and the J gene end by 5 bases; junction bases not matched to a gene: 11. The CDR3 sequence is 16 residues long. CDR1 and CDR2 (germline): ENHRY, SYGVKD. CDR3 DNA: TGTGCCATCAGTCCCCGGACAGGGGGCTCGTTTGACGAGCAGTACTTC. It translates to CAISPRTGGSFDEQYF.

The chain joins TRBV7-8 to TRBJ2-7; a weak D match, TRBD1 (6 bases). V lost 3 bases, J lost 2 bases, and 8 bases lay in between. Per germline, CDR1 SGHVS and CDR2 FQNEAQ. This CDR3 has 13 amino acids. The CDR3 sequence: CASSLAGAYEQYF. In DNA form, the CDR3 reads TGTGCCAGCAGCTTGGCAGGGGCCTACGAGCAGTACTTC.

This clone was recorded once. V gene TRBV25-1 combines with J gene TRBJ1-5; the D gene is possibly TRBD1 (5 bases). CDR3 length: 12 residues. V lost 4 bases and J lost 5, with 6 bases in between. Germline CDR1 is MGHDK and CDR2 is SYGVNS. Here the CDR3 reads CASSGGDQPQHF. The DNA of the CDR3 is TGTGCCAGCAGTGGGGGGGATCAGCCCCAGCATTTT. Full variable domain (outside the CDR3, taken from reference TRBV25-1 and TRBJ1-5): EADIYQTPRYLVIGTGKKITLECSQTMGHDKMYWYQQDPGMELHLIHYSYGVNSTEKGDLSSESTVSRIRTEHFPLTLESARPSHTSQYLCASSGGDQPQHFGDGTRLSIL.

This rearrangement joins TRBV9 to TRBJ1-1, with 10 bases identical to TRBD1. V shed 4 bases and J 11 bases; nucleotides not matched to a gene: 17. CDR3 length: 16 residues. Germline CDR1 SGDLS, CDR2 YYNGEE. CDR3 in amino acids: CASSPTGGVELDRAFF. CDR3 coding DNA: TGTGCCAGCAGCCCGACAGGGGGCGTGGAACTTGATCGCGCTTTCTTT. The full variable domain, its missing parts supplied by reference TRBV9 and TRBJ1-1, is DSGVTQTPKHLITATGQRVTLRCSPRSGDLSVYWYQQSLDQGLQFLIQYYNGEERAKGNILERFSAQQFPDLHSELNLSSLELGDSALYFCASSPTGGVELDRAFFGQGTRLTVV.

The CDR3 DNA sequence: TGCGCCAGCAGCGAAACAGGGGCTGTAAGCAATCAGCCCCAGCATTTT. This translates into CASSETGAVSNQPQHF. The rearrangement links TRBV4-1 to TRBJ1-5, with TRBD1 matching 7 bases. J lost 1 base, V lost 5 bases, and 8 bases had no gene match. The CDR3 has 16 amino acids. CDR1 is MGHRA, CDR2 YSYEKL, per germline.

The gene calls are TRBV19 and TRBJ1-6; 7 bases line up with TRBD1. The ends lost 3 bases at V and 11 bases at J; junction bases unmatched: 7. The germline V gene encodes CDR1 LNHDA and CDR2 SQIVND (reference sequence). This CDR3 is built from 14 residues. DNA of the CDR3: TGTGCCAGTAGTATTGGTGGACAGGCGACACCCCTCCACTTT. Translation gives CASSIGGQATPLHF.

In its sample, this clone was seen a few times. The chain uses TRBV4-1 and TRBJ1-2; 8 bases map to TRBD1. Trimming removed 4 bases from V and 4 bases from J; junction bases left unmatched: 8. Germline CDR1 reads MGHRA; CDR2 reads YSYEKL. The CDR3 consists of 15 residues. For the CDR3, the DNA is TGCGCCAGCAGCCCATTACCTGGGACAGGCTATGGCTACACCTTC. Its translation: CASSPLPGTGYGYTF.

The count of this clone is one. J is TRBJ1-6 and V is TRBV11-2; the match to TRBD1 covers 9 bases. Germline V gene data show CDR1 as SGHAT and CDR2 as FQNNGV. This CDR3 region has 14 residues. V shed 8 bases, J shed 13 bases, and the junction held 12 bases outside the gene matches. Here the CDR3 reads CASEAGGTGFPLHF. The CDR3 DNA reads TGTGCCAGCGAGGCGGGCGGGACAGGGTTTCCCCTCCACTTT.

This chain uses TRBV4-1 with TRBJ1-1, with TRBD1 matching 8 bases. Germline-derived CDR1 and CDR2 are MGHRA and YSYEKL. With 8 bases clipped from V and 1 base from J, the junction kept 6 bases outside the gene matches. The CDR3 contains 14 residues. CDR3 in amino acids: CASRQGATNTEAFF. The DNA of the CDR3 is TGCGCCAGCCGTCAGGGGGCGACGAACACTGAAGCTTTCTTT.

The rearrangement links TRBV27 to TRBJ1-2; D is possibly TRBD1 (5 bases). V lost 3 bases to trimming and J lost 7 bases, with 12 bases between them. The CDR3 runs 13 residues. Germline V lookup: CDR1 MNHEY, CDR2 SMNVEV (reference sequence). The CDR3 spells CASSFGTGGGYTF. The CDR3 DNA reads TGTGCCAGCAGTTTCGGGACTGGGGGTGGCTACACCTTC.

This clone was found a few times. V and J are TRBV6-1 and TRBJ1-5; weak D call: TRBD1 (5 bases). From germline, CDR1 is MNHNS and CDR2 SASEGT. CDR3 length: 14 residues. Trimming removed 7 bases at V and 2 bases at J, with 12 bases between. The CDR3 nucleotides are TGTGCCAGCACCCCGTGGGGGGGCAATCAGCCCCAGCATTTT. It is translated as CASTPWGGNQPQHF.

The chain combines TRBV19 with TRBJ2-7, with 7 bases matching TRBD2. The ends lost 10 bases at V and 4 bases at J; junction bases unmatched: 7. The CDR3 extends over 12 amino acids. CDR1 is LNHDA and CDR2 is SQIVND in the germline V gene (reference sequence). The CDR3 loop reads CATHGGGYEQYF. DNA of the CDR3: TGTGCCACTCATGGGGGGGGGTACGAGCAGTACTTC.

This clone was recorded only once. J is TRBJ2-5 and V is TRBV6-1; 8 bases are a match to TRBD2. The CDR3 spans 15 residues. Germline trimming cut 6 bases from V and 1 base from J; bases unmatched to any gene: 7. Germline-derived CDR1 and CDR2 are MNHNS and SASEGT. The CDR3 bases are TGTGCCAGCAGACCCCAGCGGGGGCCCCAAGAGACCCAGTACTTC. It is translated as CASRPQRGPQETQYF.